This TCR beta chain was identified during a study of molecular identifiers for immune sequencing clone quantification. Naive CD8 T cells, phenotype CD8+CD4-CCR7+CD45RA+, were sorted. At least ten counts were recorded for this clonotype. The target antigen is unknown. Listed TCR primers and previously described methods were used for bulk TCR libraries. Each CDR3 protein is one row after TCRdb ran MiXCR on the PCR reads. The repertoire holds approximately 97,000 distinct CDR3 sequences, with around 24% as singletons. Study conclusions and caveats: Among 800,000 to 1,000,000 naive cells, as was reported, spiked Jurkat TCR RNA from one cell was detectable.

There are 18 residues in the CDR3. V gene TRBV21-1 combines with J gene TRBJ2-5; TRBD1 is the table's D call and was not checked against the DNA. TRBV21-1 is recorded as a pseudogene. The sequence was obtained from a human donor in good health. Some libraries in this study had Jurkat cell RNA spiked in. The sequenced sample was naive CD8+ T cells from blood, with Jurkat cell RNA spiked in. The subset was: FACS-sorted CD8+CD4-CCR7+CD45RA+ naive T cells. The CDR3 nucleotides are TGTGCCAGCAGCGGACACGGGGACAGAAAGTCCCGACAAGAGACCCAGTACTTC. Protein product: CASSGHGDRKSRQETQYF.